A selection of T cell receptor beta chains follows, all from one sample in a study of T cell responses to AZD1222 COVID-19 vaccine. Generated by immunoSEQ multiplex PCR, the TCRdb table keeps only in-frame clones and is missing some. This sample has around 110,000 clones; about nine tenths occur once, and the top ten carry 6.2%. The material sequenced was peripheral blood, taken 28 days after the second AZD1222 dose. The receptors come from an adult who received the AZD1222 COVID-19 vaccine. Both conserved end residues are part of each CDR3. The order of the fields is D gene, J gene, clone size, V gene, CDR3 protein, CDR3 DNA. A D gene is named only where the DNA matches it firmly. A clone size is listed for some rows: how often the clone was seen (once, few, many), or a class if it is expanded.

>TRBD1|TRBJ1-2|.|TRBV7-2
CASSPGTGINYGYTF
TGTGCCAGCAGCCCCGGGACAGGAATAAACTATGGCTACACCTTC
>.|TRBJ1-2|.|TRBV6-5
CASSYRVGYGYTF
TGTGCCAGCAGTTACAGGGTGGGATATGGCTACACCTTC
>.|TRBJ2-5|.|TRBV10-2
CASWGSLKGQETQYF
TGCGCCAGCTGGGGTAGTCTTAAGGGGCAAGAGACCCAGTACTTC
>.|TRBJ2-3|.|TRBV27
CASSLRGGYGTDTQYF
TGTGCCAGCAGTTTAAGGGGCGGGTATGGCACAGATACGCAGTATTTT
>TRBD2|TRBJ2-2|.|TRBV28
CASSSRTSGDTTGELFF
TGTGCCAGCAGTTCCCGGACTAGCGGGGACACCACCGGGGAGCTGTTTTTT
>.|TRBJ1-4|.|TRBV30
CAWSVLGGLNEKLFF
TGTGCCTGGAGTGTTTTAGGGGGTCTTAATGAAAAACTGTTTTTT
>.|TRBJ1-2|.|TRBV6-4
CASSPGLGDGYTF
TGTGCCAGCAGTCCCGGACTTGGGGATGGCTACACCTTC
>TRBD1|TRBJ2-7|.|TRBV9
CASSVAGGESYEQYF
TGTGCCAGCAGCGTAGCAGGGGGCGAGTCCTACGAGCAGTACTTC
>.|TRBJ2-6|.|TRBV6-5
CASTLGGSGANVLTF
TGTGCCAGCACCCTTGGGGGCTCTGGGGCCAACGTCCTGACTTTC
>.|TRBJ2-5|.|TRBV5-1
CASSFSTGQETQYF
TGCGCCAGCAGCTTTTCAACGGGCCAAGAGACCCAGTACTTC
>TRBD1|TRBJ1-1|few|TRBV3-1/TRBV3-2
CASSQDTGGHTEAFF
TGTGCCAGCAGCCAAGATACAGGGGGCCATACTGAAGCTTTCTTT
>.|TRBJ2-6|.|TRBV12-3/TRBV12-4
CASSVLGANVLTF
TGTGCCAGCTCCGTCCTTGGGGCCAACGTCCTGACTTTC
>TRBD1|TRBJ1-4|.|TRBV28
CASNPIRGLNEKLFF
TGTGCCAGCAACCCCATCAGGGGGCTGAATGAAAAACTGTTTTTT
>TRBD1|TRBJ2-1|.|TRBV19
CASQGDRATYNEQFF
TGTGCCAGTCAAGGCGACAGGGCCACCTACAATGAGCAGTTCTTC
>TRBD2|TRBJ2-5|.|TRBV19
CASSIDLAGGETQYF
TGTGCCAGTAGTATAGACCTAGCGGGGGGCGAGACCCAGTACTTC
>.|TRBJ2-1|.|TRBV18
CASSLDGGSEQFF
TGTGCCAGCTCACTTGATGGGGGGAGTGAGCAGTTCTTC
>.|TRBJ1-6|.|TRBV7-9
CASSLNRDNSPLHF
TGTGCCAGCAGCTTGAACAGGGATAATTCACCCCTCCACTTT
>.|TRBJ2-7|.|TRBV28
CASSLTRVEQYF
TGTGCCAGCAGTTTAACCAGGGTCGAGCAGTACTTC
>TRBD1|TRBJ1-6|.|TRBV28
CASSKTGTGGNSPLHF
TGTGCCAGCAGTAAAACCGGGACAGGGGGTAATTCACCCCTCCACTTT
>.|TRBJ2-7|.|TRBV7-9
CASSRTVSYEQYF
TGTGCCAGCAGTCGGACGGTATCCTACGAGCAGTACTTC
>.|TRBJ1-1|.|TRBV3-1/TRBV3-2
CASSHSTGQNTEAFF
TGTGCCAGCAGCCACTCTACAGGGCAAAACACTGAAGCTTTCTTT
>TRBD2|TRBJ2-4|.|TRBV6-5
CASRRSGGSKNIQYF
TGTGCCAGCAGAAGAAGCGGGGGCTCCAAAAACATTCAGTACTTC
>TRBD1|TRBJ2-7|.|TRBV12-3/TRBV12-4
CASSWTGGYEQYF
TGTGCCAGCAGTTGGACAGGGGGCTACGAGCAGTACTTC
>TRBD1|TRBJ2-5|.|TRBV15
CATSRDRAGETQYF
TGTGCCACCAGCAGGGACAGGGCAGGGGAGACCCAGTACTTC
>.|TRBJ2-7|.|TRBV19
CASRPSTQNLKGDSYEQYF
TGTGCCAGTAGGCCCTCGACACAGAACCTCAAGGGGGATTCCTACGAGCAGTACTTC
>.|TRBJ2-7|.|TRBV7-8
CASSLVGGPYEQYF
TGTGCCAGCAGCTTGGTAGGAGGGCCCTACGAGCAGTACTTC
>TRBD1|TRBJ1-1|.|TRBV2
CASIDRGAGTEAFF
TGTGCCAGCATCGACAGGGGCGCGGGCACTGAAGCTTTCTTT
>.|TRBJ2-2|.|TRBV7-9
CASSFTGELFF
TGTGCCAGCAGCTTTACCGGGGAGCTGTTTTTT
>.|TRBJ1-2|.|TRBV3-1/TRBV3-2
CASSQLIRSYGYTF
TGTGCCAGCAGCCAACTCATAAGGAGCTATGGCTACACCTTC
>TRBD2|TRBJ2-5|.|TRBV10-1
CASSETSGIEKTQYF
TGCGCCAGCAGTGAGACTAGCGGGATCGAAAAGACCCAGTACTTC
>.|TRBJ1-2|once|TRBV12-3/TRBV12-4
CASSPLVGGYTF
TGTGCCAGCAGTCCTCTGGTGGGTGGCTACACCTTC
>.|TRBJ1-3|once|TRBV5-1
CASSNLPGAGHSGNTIYF
TGCGCCAGCAGCAACCTACCCGGGGCAGGACACTCTGGAAACACCATATATTTT
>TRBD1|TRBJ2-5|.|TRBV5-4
CASSFNPGQGVETQYF
TGTGCCAGCAGCTTTAACCCGGGACAGGGCGTCGAGACCCAGTACTTC
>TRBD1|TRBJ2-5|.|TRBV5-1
CASSLGGQGGGETQYF
TGCGCCAGCAGCTTGGGGGGACAGGGAGGCGGAGAGACCCAGTACTTC
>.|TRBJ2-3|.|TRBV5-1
CASSLFPGRRADTQYF
TGCGCCAGCAGCTTGTTTCCGGGAAGGAGGGCAGATACGCAGTATTTT
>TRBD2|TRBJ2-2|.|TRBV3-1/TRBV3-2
CASSQERSGEGELFF
TGTGCCAGCAGCCAAGAACGTAGCGGGGAAGGGGAGCTGTTTTTT
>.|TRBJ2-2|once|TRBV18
CASSPYTGELFF
TGTGCCAGCTCCCCATACACCGGGGAGCTGTTTTTT
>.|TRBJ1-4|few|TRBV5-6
CASSLFRTSTNEKLFF
TGTGCCAGCAGCTTGTTCAGAACCTCAACTAATGAAAAACTGTTTTTT
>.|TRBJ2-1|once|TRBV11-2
CASSPPRAGAYNEQFF
TGTGCCAGCAGCCCCCCTCGAGCGGGCGCTTACAATGAGCAGTTCTTC
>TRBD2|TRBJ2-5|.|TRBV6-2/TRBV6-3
CASSFLLTSGSEETQYF
TGTGCCAGCAGTTTCCTTCTGACTAGCGGGAGCGAAGAGACCCAGTACTTC
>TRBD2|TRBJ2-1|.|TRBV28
CASSPAGGVPYNEQFF
TGTGCCAGCAGCCCGGCGGGGGGGGTGCCCTACAATGAGCAGTTCTTC
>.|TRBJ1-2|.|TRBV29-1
CSVDWFRAGYGYTF
TGCAGCGTTGATTGGTTCAGGGCCGGCTATGGCTACACCTTC
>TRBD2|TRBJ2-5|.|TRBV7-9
CASSPVRGAGQETQYF
TGTGCCAGCAGCCCCGTGCGGGGGGCCGGTCAAGAGACCCAGTACTTC
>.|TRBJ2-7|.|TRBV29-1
CSVGVHGTYEQYF
TGCAGCGTTGGGGTTCACGGGACCTACGAGCAGTACTTC
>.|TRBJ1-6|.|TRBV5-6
CASSQTGDYNSPLHF
TGTGCCAGCAGCCAGACGGGTGACTATAATTCACCCCTCCACTTT
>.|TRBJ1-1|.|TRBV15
CATSREEGTNTEAFF
TGTGCCACCAGCAGAGAAGAGGGAACGAACACTGAAGCTTTCTTT
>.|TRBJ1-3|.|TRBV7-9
CASSLAEIGGNTIYF
TGTGCCAGCAGCTTAGCCGAGATAGGAGGAAACACCATATATTTT
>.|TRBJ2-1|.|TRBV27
CASSPRGALSSYNEQFF
TGTGCCAGCAGTCCAAGGGGCGCCTTGAGCTCCTACAATGAGCAGTTCTTC
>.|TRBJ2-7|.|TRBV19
CASSLMGTYEQYF
TGTGCCAGTAGTCTTATGGGCACCTACGAGCAGTACTTC
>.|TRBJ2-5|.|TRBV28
CASSSGDLDQETQYF
TGTGCCAGCAGTTCCGGTGACCTAGACCAAGAGACCCAGTACTTC
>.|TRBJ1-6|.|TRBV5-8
CASSSHAALHF
TGTGCCAGCAGCTCACACGCGGCCCTCCACTTT
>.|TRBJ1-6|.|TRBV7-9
CASSSSGSSYNSPLHF
TGTGCCAGCAGCTCATCGGGGAGCTCCTATAATTCACCCCTCCACTTT
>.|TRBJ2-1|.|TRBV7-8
CASSSDTARDNEQFF
TGTGCCAGCAGCTCCGACACCGCGCGGGACAATGAGCAGTTCTTC
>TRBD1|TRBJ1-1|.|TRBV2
CASTRGTEAFF
TGTGCCAGCACCAGGGGGACTGAAGCTTTCTTT
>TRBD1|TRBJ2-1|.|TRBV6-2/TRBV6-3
CASSYSAGGYNEQFF
TGTGCCAGCAGTTACTCTGCAGGGGGCTACAATGAGCAGTTCTTC
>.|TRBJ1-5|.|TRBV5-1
CASSLDGERNQPQHF
TGCGCCAGCAGCTTGGATGGGGAACGCAATCAGCCCCAGCATTTT